The 10 T cell receptor beta chains below come from one sample, sequenced in a study of T cell repertoires in cytomegalovirus infection. TCRdb analysed the reads with MiXCR anew, one entry per CDR3 protein. This sample yields 290,000 or so distinct CDR3 sequences, of which under 30% are seen a single time; approximately 15% belongs to the top ten. What was sequenced was PBMCs. The receptors come from a human donor in good health (CMV status not recorded). Some clones in this sample may be carry-over from other donors' samples.

In its sample, this clonotype was seen many times. The rearrangement uses TRBV7-9 and TRBJ2-5; D is possibly TRBD1 (6 bases). In germline, CDR1 is SEHNR, CDR2 FQNEAQ (reference sequence). CDR3 length: 12 amino acids. Trimming removed 8 bases from V and 0 bases from J, with 7 bases in between. CDR3 protein: CASGQNQETQYF. CDR3 bases: TGTGCCAGCGGACAGAACCAAGAGACCCAGTACTTC.

This clonotype was observed many times. The rearrangement joins TRBV6-2 or TRBV6-3 to TRBJ2-1; 7 positions match TRBD2. Germline V gene lookup returns CDR1 MNHEY and CDR2 SVGEGT. The CDR3 covers 14 residues. The trim removed 7 bases at V and 10 bases at J, leaving 13 bases unmatched. CDR3 DNA sequence: TGTGCCAGCACGCCTGGACTAGTTTCAAACGAGCAGTTCTTC. The encoded protein is CASTPGLVSNEQFF.

The rearrangement links TRBV5-1 to TRBJ2-2; D perhaps matches TRBD2 (5 bases). Per the germline V gene, CDR1 is SGHRS and CDR2 is YFSETQ. V was trimmed by 5 bases and J by 4 bases, leaving 9 bases between them. The length of the CDR3 is 13 residues. CDR3 nucleotides: TGCGCCAGCAGATCAGAGGGCACCGGGGAGCTGTTTTTT. This gives the protein CASRSEGTGELFF.

This clonotype was picked up many times. The CDR3, as DNA: TGTGCCAGCAGCCGAGGGGTAGGCCAAAGCTCCTACAATGAGCAGTTCTTC. Protein: CASSRGVGQSSYNEQFF. The chain employs TRBV7-6 and TRBJ2-1; possibly TRBD1 or TRBD2 for D (5 bases each). The CDR3 consists of 17 residues. The V end was cut by 5 bases, the J end by 0 bases, with 17 bases between. The germline gives CDR1 SGHVS, CDR2 FNYEAQ.

This clonotype turned up a few times. The V gene is TRBV27, the J gene TRBJ2-7, with D perhaps matching TRBD1 (6 bases). The CDR3 sequence is 14 residues long. From germline, CDR1 is MNHEY and CDR2 SMNVEV (reference sequence). V dropped 4 bases and J dropped 4 bases, with 14 bases sitting between them. The CDR3 DNA sequence: TGTGCCAGCAGTTCACAGGGTCCCGTATACGAGCAGTACTTC. Amino acids: CASSSQGPVYEQYF.

V and J are TRBV29-1 and TRBJ2-1; D ambiguous. The CDR3 runs to 9 residues. Trimming shortened V by 6 bases and J by 10 bases, and 7 bases separated the two germline ends. Looked up from germline, CDR1 is SQVTM and CDR2 is ANQGSEA. CDR3 residues: CSVEREQFF. The CDR3 nucleotides read TGCAGCGTGGAAAGGGAGCAGTTCTTC.

Many counts were recorded for this clonotype. This chain links TRBV6-2 or TRBV6-3 with TRBJ2-1, with a tentative D call TRBD1 (5 bases). The CDR3 has 12 residues. V dropped 2 bases and J dropped 10 bases, with 9 bases sitting between them. Germline CDR1 MNHEY, CDR2 SVGEGT. The CDR3 here is CASSYGAGEQFF. In DNA, the CDR3 is TGTGCCAGCAGTTACGGGGCTGGGGAGCAGTTCTTC.

The sample holds a few counts of this clonotype. The rearrangement joins TRBV3-1 to TRBJ2-3; no definite D call. Germline-derived CDR1 and CDR2 are LGHDT and YNNKEL (reference sequence). V lost 0 bases and J lost 2, with 9 bases in between. The CDR3 extends over 15 amino acids. The CDR3: CASSQEDKPTDTQYF. The CDR3 DNA reads as TGTGCCAGCAGCCAAGAAGACAAACCCACAGATACGCAGTATTTT.

This clonotype has just a few counts. The chain couples TRBV11-2 to TRBJ2-3; TRBD2 matches 9 bases. The CDR3 runs to 17 residues. The V gene end was trimmed by 5 bases and the J gene end by 3 bases; junction bases not matched to a gene: 12. Germline CDR1 and CDR2: SGHAT and FQNNGV. The CDR3 is CASSPVGGGRETDTQYF. CDR3 bases: TGTGCCAGCAGCCCCGTCGGGGGCGGGAGGGAGACAGATACGCAGTATTTT.

V gene TRBV7-9 combines with J gene TRBJ1-1, with D hard to call. V was trimmed by 10 bases and J by 0 bases, leaving 12 bases between them. Germline assignment: CDR1 SEHNR and CDR2 FQNEAQ (reference sequence). CDR3 length: 13 amino acids. The chain's CDR3 is CATNDFMNTEAFF. In DNA, the CDR3 is TGTGCCACCAACGATTTCATGAACACTGAAGCTTTCTTT. The variable domain in full, completed from reference TRBV7-9 and TRBJ1-1, reads DTGVSQNPRHKITKRGQNVTFRCDPISEHNRLYWYRQTLGQGPEFLTYFQNEAQLEKSRLLSDRFSAERPKGSFSTLEIQRTEQGDSAMYLCATNDFMNTEAFFGQGTRLTVV.